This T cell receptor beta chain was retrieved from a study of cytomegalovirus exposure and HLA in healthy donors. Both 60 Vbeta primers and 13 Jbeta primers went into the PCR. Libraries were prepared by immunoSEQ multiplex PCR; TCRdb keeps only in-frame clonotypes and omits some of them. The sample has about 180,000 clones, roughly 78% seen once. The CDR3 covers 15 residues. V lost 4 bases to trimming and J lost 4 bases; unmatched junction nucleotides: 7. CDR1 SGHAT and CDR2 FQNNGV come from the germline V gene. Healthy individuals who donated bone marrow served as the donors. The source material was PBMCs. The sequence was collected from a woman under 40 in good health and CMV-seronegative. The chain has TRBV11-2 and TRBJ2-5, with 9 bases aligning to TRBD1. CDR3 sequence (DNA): TGTGCCAGCAGCTCCGACAGGGGGAAGGGAGAGACCCAGTACTTC. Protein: CASSSDRGKGETQYF.